This is a list of T cell receptor beta chains from one sample in a study of cytomegalovirus exposure and HLA in healthy donors. The assay was immunoSEQ multiplex PCR, and TCRdb's table has in-frame clones only and misses some. The repertoire holds 85,000 to 100,000 clones, with roughly three quarters as singletons. The specimen sequenced was PBMCs. The receptors originated from an older woman in good health and CMV-seronegative. Both conserved end residues are part of each CDR3. D genes are given only for firm matches. Where a row states a size, it is once, few, many or the class of an expanded clone; other rows omit it.

CDR3: CASSANVLQGGGNTIYF; DNA: TGTGCCAGCAGCGCGAACGTTTTACAGGGGGGAGGAAACACCATATATTTT; J: TRBJ1-3; size: few; D: TRBD1; V: TRBV9
CDR3: CASSESGIENYEQYF; DNA: TGTGCCAGCAGTGAATCCGGGATAGAGAACTACGAGCAGTACTTC; J: TRBJ2-7; size: -; D: -; V: TRBV27
CDR3: CAWSRRGSTDTQYF; DNA: TGTGCCTGGAGTCGACGGGGGAGCACAGATACGCAGTATTTT; J: TRBJ2-3; size: -; D: -; V: TRBV30
CDR3: CASSLTSGRARSYEQYF; DNA: TGTGCCAGCAGCCTGACTAGCGGGAGGGCCCGTTCCTACGAGCAGTACTTC; J: TRBJ2-7; size: -; D: TRBD2; V: TRBV5-8
CDR3: CASSPTQGAEHGYTF; DNA: TGTGCCAGCTCACCAACTCAGGGGGCAGAACATGGCTACACCTTC; J: TRBJ1-2; size: -; D: TRBD1; V: TRBV18
CDR3: CASSLYAQSSNNEQFF; DNA: TGTGCCAGTAGTCTCTACGCGCAATCAAGTAACAATGAGCAGTTCTTC; J: TRBJ2-1; size: once; D: -; V: TRBV19
CDR3: CAWSVQGGQPQHF; DNA: TGTGCCTGGAGTGTACAGGGCGGACAGCCCCAGCATTTT; J: TRBJ1-5; size: -; D: -; V: TRBV30
CDR3: CASSTRGDQPQHF; DNA: TGTGCCAGCAGTACACGGGGGGATCAGCCCCAGCATTTT; J: TRBJ1-5; size: -; D: -; V: TRBV2
CDR3: CATSRGGAGDQPQHF; DNA: TGTGCCACCAGCAGAGGGGGCGCAGGGGACCAGCCCCAGCATTTT; J: TRBJ1-5; size: -; D: -; V: TRBV15
CDR3: CASSSGQVNEKLFF; DNA: TGTGCCAGCAGCTCGGGACAGGTTAATGAAAAACTGTTTTTT; J: TRBJ1-4; size: once; D: TRBD1; V: TRBV5-6
CDR3: CASSGEEVRLAEAFF; DNA: TGTGCCAGCAGCGGAGAGGAGGTACGATTGGCTGAAGCTTTCTTT; J: TRBJ1-1; size: few; D: -; V: TRBV7-9
CDR3: CASSPILAGGTDTQYF; DNA: TGCGCCAGCAGCCCAATTCTAGCGGGAGGCACAGATACGCAGTATTTT; J: TRBJ2-3; size: few; D: TRBD2; V: TRBV4-1
CDR3: CASSQYRARPNTEAFF; DNA: TGCGCCAGCAGCCAATACAGGGCGAGGCCAAACACTGAAGCTTTCTTT; J: TRBJ1-1; size: -; D: -; V: TRBV4-3
CDR3: CASSPRWGVQDTSLTEQFF; DNA: TGTGCCAGCAGTCCCAGGTGGGGCGTGCAGGACACATCACTCACTGAGCAGTTCTTC; J: TRBJ2-1; size: few; D: -; V: TRBV28
CDR3: CASSSGTGNEQFF; DNA: TGTGCCAGCAGCTCCGGGACAGGGAATGAGCAGTTCTTC; J: TRBJ2-1; size: -; D: TRBD1; V: TRBV5-4
CDR3: CASSPVGGEAFF; DNA: TGTGCCAGCAGCCCCGTGGGGGGGGAAGCTTTCTTT; J: TRBJ1-1; size: -; D: -; V: TRBV7-9
CDR3: CASSQDRAGNEQYF; DNA: TGCGCCAGCAGCCAGGACAGGGCCGGGAACGAGCAGTACTTC; J: TRBJ2-7; size: -; D: TRBD1; V: TRBV5-1
CDR3: CASSQDSFIAGGAGELFF; DNA: TGCGCCAGCAGCCAAGATTCTTTTATAGCTGGCGGAGCGGGGGAGCTGTTTTTT; J: TRBJ2-2; size: -; D: -; V: TRBV4-3
CDR3: CAFRDRAYEQYF; DNA: TGTGCCTTCCGGGACAGGGCCTACGAGCAGTACTTC; J: TRBJ2-7; size: -; D: TRBD1; V: TRBV30
CDR3: CASSQGLAGGSYNEQFF; DNA: TGCGCCAGCAGCCAAGGACTAGCGGGGGGCTCCTACAATGAGCAGTTCTTC; J: TRBJ2-1; size: few; D: TRBD2; V: TRBV4-3
CDR3: CAWTGYAGNTIYF; DNA: TGTGCCTGGACAGGGTACGCTGGAAACACCATATATTTT; J: TRBJ1-3; size: once; D: -; V: TRBV30
CDR3: CSGRTGLGLVDEQYF; DNA: TGCAGCGGGCGGACAGGGTTAGGCCTCGTGGACGAGCAGTACTTC; J: TRBJ2-7; size: -; D: TRBD1; V: TRBV29-1
CDR3: CASSEASDAPGVNEQFF; DNA: TGTGCCAGCAGTGAAGCTTCAGACGCTCCAGGGGTGAATGAGCAGTTCTTC; J: TRBJ2-1; size: once; D: -; V: TRBV2
CDR3: CASSPGHRSGETQYF; DNA: TGTGCCAGCAGTCCGGGACATCGTTCGGGGGAGACCCAGTACTTC; J: TRBJ2-5; size: -; D: -; V: TRBV28
CDR3: CASSVDSGLAGTAGELFF; DNA: TGTGCCAGCAGCGTAGATTCAGGTCTAGCGGGTACAGCCGGGGAGCTGTTTTTT; J: TRBJ2-2; size: -; D: TRBD2; V: TRBV9
CDR3: CASSLSPETKCTF; DNA: TGTGCCAGCAGCTTATCCCCGGAAACTAAATGCACCTTC; J: TRBJ1-2; size: -; D: -; V: TRBV7-9
CDR3: CASSPRQGLYGETQYF; DNA: TGCGCCAGCAGCCCAAGACAGGGGTTGTACGGAGAGACCCAGTACTTC; J: TRBJ2-5; size: -; D: TRBD1; V: TRBV5-1
CDR3: CASSPPGQGNYGYTF; DNA: TGCGCCAGCAGCCCCCCGGGACAGGGAAACTATGGCTACACCTTC; J: TRBJ1-2; size: -; D: TRBD1; V: TRBV5-1
CDR3: CASSAGGKNTGELFF; DNA: TGCGCCAGCAGTGCAGGGGGCAAGAACACCGGGGAGCTGTTTTTT; J: TRBJ2-2; size: -; D: TRBD1; V: TRBV10-1
CDR3: CASSEYGEANEKLFF; DNA: TGTGCCAGCAGTGAATACGGGGAGGCTAATGAAAAACTGTTTTTT; J: TRBJ1-4; size: -; D: -; V: TRBV25-1
CDR3: CAWRAPEAQGGNTIYF; DNA: TGTGCCTGGAGAGCCCCCGAGGCCCAGGGTGGAAACACCATATATTTT; J: TRBJ1-3; size: -; D: -; V: TRBV30
CDR3: CASSAGQGAQYEQYF; DNA: TGTGCCAGCAGCGCGGGCCAGGGGGCTCAGTACGAGCAGTACTTC; J: TRBJ2-7; size: -; D: TRBD1; V: TRBV7-2
CDR3: CASSLARTGGGNQPQHF; DNA: TGTGCCAGCAGCTTAGCACGGACAGGGGGCGGCAATCAGCCCCAGCATTTT; J: TRBJ1-5; size: -; D: TRBD1; V: TRBV7-2
CDR3: CASSQGLADWNEQFF; DNA: TGCGCCAGCAGCCAAGGGCTAGCGGACTGGAATGAGCAGTTCTTC; J: TRBJ2-1; size: -; D: TRBD2; V: TRBV4-3
CDR3: CASMGTGYTF; DNA: TGTGCCAGCATGGGCACGGGCTACACCTTC; J: TRBJ1-2; size: -; D: -; V: TRBV9
CDR3: CASSLGAGRSNQPQHF; DNA: TGTGCCAGCAGCTTAGGGGCGGGACGGAGCAATCAGCCCCAGCATTTT; J: TRBJ1-5; size: few; D: -; V: TRBV7-2
CDR3: CASSYSRPGDGYTF; DNA: TGTGCCAGCAGTTACTCCCGCCCCGGGGATGGCTACACCTTC; J: TRBJ1-2; size: once; D: -; V: TRBV6-5
CDR3: CASSQGGRGAFEQYF; DNA: TGCGCCAGCAGCCAAGGAGGTCGGGGGGCGTTCGAGCAGTACTTC; J: TRBJ2-7; size: -; D: -; V: TRBV4-1
CDR3: CASRTRGAGYEQYF; DNA: TGTGCCAGCCGAACCCGGGGGGCCGGGTACGAGCAGTACTTC; J: TRBJ2-7; size: few; D: -; V: TRBV6-5
CDR3: CASSYQGFTEAFF; DNA: TGTGCCAGCAGTTACCAGGGGTTCACTGAAGCTTTCTTT; J: TRBJ1-1; size: few; D: -; V: TRBV6-5
CDR3: CAISELPPGPEGYGYTF; DNA: TGTGCCATCAGTGAGTTGCCTCCAGGACCCGAGGGCTATGGCTACACCTTC; J: TRBJ1-2; size: -; D: -; V: TRBV10-3
CDR3: CASSSPTGINAEAFF; DNA: TGTGCCAGCAGTTCCCCGACAGGGATCAACGCTGAAGCTTTCTTT; J: TRBJ1-1; size: few; D: TRBD1; V: TRBV6-5
CDR3: CASGLGQNYEQYF; DNA: TGTGCCAGCGGTCTTGGACAGAACTACGAGCAGTACTTC; J: TRBJ2-7; size: few; D: -; V: TRBV28
CDR3: CAWSAGNYEQYF; DNA: TGTGCCTGGAGCGCAGGGAACTACGAGCAGTACTTC; J: TRBJ2-7; size: -; D: -; V: TRBV30
CDR3: CASGTSGSYNEQFF; DNA: TGTGCCAGCGGGACTAGCGGGAGTTACAATGAGCAGTTCTTC; J: TRBJ2-1; size: -; D: TRBD2; V: TRBV27
CDR3: CASSLGLATYNEQFF; DNA: TGTGCCAGCAGCTTGGGACTAGCGACTTACAATGAGCAGTTCTTC; J: TRBJ2-1; size: once; D: TRBD2; V: TRBV5-5
CDR3: CASSSGTYNEQFF; DNA: TGTGCCAGCAGTTCCGGGACTTACAATGAGCAGTTCTTC; J: TRBJ2-1; size: -; D: -; V: TRBV6-5
CDR3: CASRLVAAGVGNEQFF; DNA: TGTGCCAGCAGACTAGTGGCAGCGGGGGTCGGCAATGAGCAGTTCTTC; J: TRBJ2-1; size: -; D: TRBD2; V: TRBV7-2
CDR3: CASSLQGAGTEAFF; DNA: TGTGCCAGCAGTTTACAGGGGGCGGGCACTGAAGCTTTCTTT; J: TRBJ1-1; size: -; D: TRBD1; V: TRBV7-9
CDR3: CASGGAGFYGYTF; DNA: TGTGCCAGCGGGGGGGCGGGTTTTTATGGCTACACCTTC; J: TRBJ1-2; size: -; D: -; V: TRBV6-6
CDR3: CASSSDGGLIETQYF; DNA: TGTGCCAGCAGCTCGGACGGAGGTCTCATAGAGACCCAGTACTTC; J: TRBJ2-5; size: once; D: -; V: TRBV7-9
CDR3: CATRGTRYGYTF; DNA: TGTGCCACCCGAGGCACCCGCTATGGCTACACCTTC; J: TRBJ1-2; size: -; D: -; V: TRBV6-5
CDR3: CATSRGTQGIGGNTEAFF; DNA: TGTGCCACCAGCAGAGGGACACAGGGAATAGGAGGGAACACTGAAGCTTTCTTT; J: TRBJ1-1; size: -; D: -; V: TRBV15
CDR3: CASSLGAETQYF; DNA: TGTGCCAGCAGCTTAGGGGCAGAGACCCAGTACTTC; J: TRBJ2-5; size: -; D: -; V: TRBV7-6
CDR3: CSVGASYQETQYF; DNA: TGCAGCGTTGGGGCCAGCTACCAAGAGACCCAGTACTTC; J: TRBJ2-5; size: -; D: -; V: TRBV29-1